The text below deals with one T cell receptor beta chain. The record originates from a study of CXCR3-negative and CXCR3-positive naive CD8 T cells. 5' RACE with UMI labels generated the TRB cDNA libraries. No DNA is given; TCRdb re-called the 5' RACE reads and lists each CDR3 protein once. The specimen's table records about 45,000 distinct CDR3 sequences. Per germline, CDR1 GTSNPN and CDR2 SVGIG (reference sequence). The CDR3 runs to 14 residues. Sequenced: memory CD8+ T cells from blood. The sequence derives from a human donor in good health. Some clones in this sample may be carry-over from other donors' samples. This sequence joins TRBV30 and TRBJ1-5; the TCRdb call, TRBD1, lacks DNA for checking. The CDR3 loop reads CAWSVGGGGQPQHF. The full variable domain, with the rest looked up from reference TRBV30 and TRBJ1-5, is SQTIHQWPATLVQPVGSPLSLECTVEGTSNPNLYWYRQAAGRGLQLLFYSVGIGQISSEVPQNLSASRPQDRQFILSSKKLLLSDSGFYLCAWSVGGGGQPQHFGDGTRLSIL.